This T cell receptor (beta chain) appears in the sequencing data of a study of blood T cell repertoires in COVID-19. Background on the study: The samples span acute and convalescent COVID-19 from the United States, Italy and Spain.

The table came from immunoSEQ multiplex PCR; TCRdb's copy has only in-frame clones and leaves some out. The data show about 93,000 clones, 75% to 90% seen once. Germline CDR1 is LNHDA and CDR2 is SQIVND (reference sequence). The CDR3 extends over 15 amino acids. V lost 6 bases, J lost 3 bases, and 9 bases stayed unmatched. This sequence joins TRBV19 and TRBJ2-3; 7 nucleotides line up with TRBD2. Sequenced input: peripheral blood. This TCR was sampled from a human donor with active COVID-19. The donor label of this sample is uncertain. DNA of the CDR3: TGTGCCAGTAGAGCTCGGCTAGCGGTAACAGATACGCAGTATTTT. Amino acids: CASRARLAVTDTQYF.